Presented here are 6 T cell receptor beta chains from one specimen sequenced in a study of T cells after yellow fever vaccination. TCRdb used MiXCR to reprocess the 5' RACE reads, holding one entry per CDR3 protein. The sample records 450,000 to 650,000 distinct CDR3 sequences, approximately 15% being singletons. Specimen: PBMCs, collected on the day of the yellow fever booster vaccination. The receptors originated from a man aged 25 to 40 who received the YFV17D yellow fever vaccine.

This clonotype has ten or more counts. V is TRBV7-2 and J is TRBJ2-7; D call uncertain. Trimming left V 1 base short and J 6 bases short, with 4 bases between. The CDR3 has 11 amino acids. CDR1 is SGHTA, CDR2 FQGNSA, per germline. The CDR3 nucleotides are TGTGCCAGCAGCTTAGTAACCGAGCAGTACTTC. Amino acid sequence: CASSLVTEQYF.

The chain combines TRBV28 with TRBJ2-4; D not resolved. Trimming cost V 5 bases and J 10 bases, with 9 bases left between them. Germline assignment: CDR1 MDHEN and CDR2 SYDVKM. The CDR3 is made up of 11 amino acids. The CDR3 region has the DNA TGTGCCAGCAGTGACGGACCTATTCAGTACTTC. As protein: CASSDGPIQYF.

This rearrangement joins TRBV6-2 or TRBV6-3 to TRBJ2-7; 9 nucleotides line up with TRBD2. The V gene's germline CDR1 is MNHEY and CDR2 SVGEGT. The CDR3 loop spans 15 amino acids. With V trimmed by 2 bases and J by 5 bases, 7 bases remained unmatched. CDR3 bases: TGTGCCAGCAGTTACGGTAGCGGGAGAAGCCACGAGCAGTACTTC. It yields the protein CASSYGSGRSHEQYF.

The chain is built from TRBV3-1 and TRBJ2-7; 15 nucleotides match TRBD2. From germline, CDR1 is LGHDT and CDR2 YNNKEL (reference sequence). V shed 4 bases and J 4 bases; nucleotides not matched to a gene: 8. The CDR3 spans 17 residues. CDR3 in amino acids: CASSLDIGLAGGYEQYF. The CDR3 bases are TGTGCCAGCAGCCTCGACATAGGACTAGCGGGAGGGTACGAGCAGTACTTC.

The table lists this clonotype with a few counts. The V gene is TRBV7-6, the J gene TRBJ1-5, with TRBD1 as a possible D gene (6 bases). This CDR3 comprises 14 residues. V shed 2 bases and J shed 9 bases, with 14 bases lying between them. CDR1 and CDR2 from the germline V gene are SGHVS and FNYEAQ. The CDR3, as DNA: TGTGCCAGCAGCTTACAGGAAGAGGGGGGGCCCCAGCATTTT. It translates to CASSLQEEGGPQHF.

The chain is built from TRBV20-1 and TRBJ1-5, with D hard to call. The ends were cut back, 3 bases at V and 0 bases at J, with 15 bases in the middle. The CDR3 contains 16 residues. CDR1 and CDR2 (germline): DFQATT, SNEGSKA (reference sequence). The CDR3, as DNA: TGCAGTGCTAGGAAGAGGGCAGAATATAGCAATCAGCCCCAGCATTTT. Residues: CSARKRAEYSNQPQHF.